Listed below are T cell receptor beta chains from one sample, sequenced in a study of CXCR3-negative and CXCR3-positive naive CD8 T cells. Following a re-call of the 5' RACE reads, TCRdb has one entry per CDR3 protein and lacks DNA. This sample's table reports 150,000 or so distinct CDR3 sequences. The sequenced sample consisted of naive CXCR3+ CD8+ T cells from blood. The receptors derive from a human donor in good health. Some clones in this sample may be carry-over from other donors' samples. CDR3s include the opening cysteine and the closing phenylalanine or tryptophan.

>TRBV12-3/TRBV12-4|TRBJ2-5
CASSPRTSGSLGETQYF
>TRBV6-2/TRBV6-3|TRBJ1-1
CASSGTGAFMNTEAFF
>TRBV29-1|TRBJ2-1
CSVARLEEVDEQFF
>TRBV7-6|TRBJ2-5
CASSLAYREEETQYF
>TRBV4-1|TRBJ2-5
CASSQDLAEETQYF
>TRBV6-6|TRBJ2-2
CASSYSPAGDTGELFF
>TRBV28|TRBJ1-6
CASSSRTGRSSYNSPLHF
>TRBV5-1|TRBJ2-2
CASSHGTGATNTGELFF
>TRBV7-9|TRBJ2-5
CASSLGGQGQETQYF
>TRBV6-2/TRBV6-3|TRBJ1-1
CASSYYGDTEAFF
>TRBV29-1|TRBJ2-2
CSVLTGLGELFF
>TRBV29-1|TRBJ2-7
CSGGMGQGPYEQYF
>TRBV12-3/TRBV12-4|TRBJ2-1
CASGGPQGEQFF
>TRBV2|TRBJ2-3
CASNPFGSSATDTQYF
>TRBV19|TRBJ1-1
CATVRGVEAFF
>TRBV20-1|TRBJ2-5
CSASSGQGNRETQYF
>TRBV7-9|TRBJ2-7
CASSLPAGPEQYF
>TRBV20-1|TRBJ2-2
CSARYLGQNTGELFF
>TRBV29-1|TRBJ2-7
CSVEDRQSYEQYF
>TRBV11-2|TRBJ2-1
CASSRPDWTSGSPATYNEQFF
>TRBV10-2|TRBJ2-3
CASFSGSSGDTQYF
>TRBV5-4|TRBJ2-1
CASSLYPGQVYNEQFF
>TRBV29-1|TRBJ2-7
CSVEDWDADSYEQYF
>TRBV9|TRBJ1-2
CASSVGADYTF
>TRBV14|TRBJ2-1
CASSQVGLREIKNNEQFF
>TRBV29-1|TRBJ2-7
CSVVASGRYEQYF
>TRBV11-2|TRBJ2-5
CASSNRDRVMGRETQYF
>TRBV28|TRBJ1-3
CASSLTGTRNTIYF
>TRBV3-1|TRBJ2-1
CASSPTSGGARKSSYNEQFF
>TRBV12-3/TRBV12-4|TRBJ2-4
CASSLVDGNIQYF
>TRBV18|TRBJ2-7
CASSPRGYEQYF
>TRBV4-3|TRBJ1-5
CASSQLSGTGGQPQHF
>TRBV20-1|TRBJ1-4
CSATDRHNEKLFF
>TRBV5-5|TRBJ1-2
CASSLGFGVGANYGYTF
>TRBV10-1|TRBJ2-1
CASSESGLRSYNEQFF
>TRBV5-1|TRBJ2-7
CASSLAMVGEKYEQYF
>TRBV5-1|TRBJ1-1
CASSPAGHSEAFF
>TRBV6-2/TRBV6-3|TRBJ1-6
CASSYSGTGANSPLHF
>TRBV29-1|TRBJ2-7
CSVGINRGIYEQYF
>TRBV12-3/TRBV12-4|TRBJ2-5
CASSPLLRGRETQYF
>TRBV19|TRBJ1-1
CASSMASPGREAFF
>TRBV4-1|TRBJ2-2
CASSQDYRGGLVGELFF
>TRBV12-5|TRBJ2-7
CASGGPDRGWYEQYF
>TRBV15|TRBJ2-2
CATSVSGMDPNTGELFF
>TRBV6-2/TRBV6-3|TRBJ2-2
CASSKRDTGELFF
>TRBV7-9|TRBJ1-4
CASSLTGTVENEKLFF
>TRBV11-1|TRBJ2-7
CASSFRDRGLDEQYF
>TRBV28|TRBJ2-1
CASSFKREQFF
>TRBV6-6|TRBJ2-5
CASSYSIRGNQETQYF
>TRBV25-1|TRBJ1-1
CASSGPLDSRTGAFF
>TRBV28|TRBJ2-1
CASSHRGSYNEQFF
>TRBV7-7|TRBJ2-1
CASTLAGGHNEQFF
>TRBV9|TRBJ1-2
CASARSPYGYTF
>TRBV6-1|TRBJ2-1
CASSHSGAYNEQFF